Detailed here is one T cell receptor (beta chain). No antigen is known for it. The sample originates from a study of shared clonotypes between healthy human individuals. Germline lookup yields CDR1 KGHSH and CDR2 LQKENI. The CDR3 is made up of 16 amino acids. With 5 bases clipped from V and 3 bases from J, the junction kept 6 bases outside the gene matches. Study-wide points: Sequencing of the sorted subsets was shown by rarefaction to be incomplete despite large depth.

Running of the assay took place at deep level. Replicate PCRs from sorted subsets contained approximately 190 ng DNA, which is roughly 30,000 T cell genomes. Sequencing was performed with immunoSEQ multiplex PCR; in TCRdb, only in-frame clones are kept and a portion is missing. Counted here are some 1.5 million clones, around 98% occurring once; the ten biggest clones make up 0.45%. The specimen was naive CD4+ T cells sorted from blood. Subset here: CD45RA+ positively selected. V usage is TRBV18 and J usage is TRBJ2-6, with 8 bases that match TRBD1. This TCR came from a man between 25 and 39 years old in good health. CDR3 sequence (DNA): TGTGCCAGCTCAAGGACAGGGAACGTTGGGGCCAACGTCCTGACTTTC. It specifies CASSRTGNVGANVLTF.